Presented here are 10 T cell receptor beta chains from one specimen sequenced in a study of T cell responses to AZD1222 COVID-19 vaccine. Repertoires were generated with immunoSEQ multiplex PCR, while TCRdb's copy carries only in-frame clones and drops some. The table shows about 160,000 clones, with almost 90% occurring only once. Sequencing used peripheral blood, obtained on day 0 of AZD1222 vaccination. Receptors originate from an adult in good health.

This rearrangement joins TRBV4-1 to TRBJ1-4; 8 bases agree with TRBD1. Per the germline V gene, CDR1 is MGHRA and CDR2 is YSYEKL. The CDR3 contains 15 residues. After removal of 2 bases from V and 13 bases from J, the junction contained 12 bases not matched to a gene. This CDR3 is CASSQNTATGGRLFF. For the CDR3, the DNA is TGCGCCAGCAGCCAAAACACAGCTACAGGGGGTCGACTGTTTTTT.

CDR3 region: CASSAGGQGNTIYF. The CDR3 nucleotides read TGTGCCAGCAGCGCGGGGGGACAGGGAAACACCATATATTTT. The chain has TRBV9 and TRBJ1-3, with 7 bases aligning to TRBD1. Germline lookup yields CDR1 SGDLS and CDR2 YYNGEE. The CDR3 sequence is 14 residues long. Trimming took 3 bases from V and 4 from J; bases not matched to a gene: 4.

This chain joins TRBV6-2 or TRBV6-3 and TRBJ2-2; D is perhaps TRBD1 (5 bases). The germline V gene has CDR1 MNHEY and CDR2 SVGEGT. This CDR3 is 17 amino acids long. Trimming stripped 3 bases from V and 3 bases from J, with 17 bases between. The CDR3 reads CASSYLWGKLDTGELFF. The DNA for the CDR3 is TGTGCCAGCAGTTATTTATGGGGCAAGCTAGACACCGGGGAGCTGTTTTTT.

This clone was counted once. J is TRBJ2-1 and V is TRBV7-6; 10 bases are a match to TRBD2. The CDR3 has 16 amino acids. The ends lost 1 base at V and 9 bases at J; junction bases unmatched: 9. Per the germline V gene, CDR1 is SGHVS and CDR2 is FNYEAQ. The CDR3 region has the DNA TGTGCCAGCAGCTTAGGAGTCCCAGCGGGAGGGCGTGAGCAGTTCTTC. This encodes CASSLGVPAGGREQFF.

This chain connects TRBV3-1 (or the pseudogene TRBV3-2) to TRBJ2-7, with a tentative D call TRBD2 (6 bases). Germline loops: CDR1 LGHDT, CDR2 YNNKEL (reference sequence). The V and J ends lost 4 bases and 2 bases respectively, with 15 bases between them. This CDR3 is 15 amino acids long. The CDR3, as DNA: TGTGCCAGCAGCCTCGGCCATAGCGGCCCCTACGAGCAGTACTTC. This gives the protein CASSLGHSGPYEQYF.

The CDR3 is CASSQGRGAQPQHF. CDR3 DNA: TGTGCCAGCAGCCAAGGAAGAGGGGCCCAGCCCCAGCATTTT. J is TRBJ1-5 and V is TRBV4-2; D is possibly TRBD1 (5 bases). Per germline, CDR1 LGHNA and CDR2 YNFKEQ. Trimming shortened V by 1 base and J by 7 bases, and 11 bases separated the two germline ends. The CDR3 is made up of 14 amino acids.

The CDR3: CASSSPTGELFF. Written as DNA, the CDR3 is TGTGCCAGCAGTTCCCCCACCGGGGAGCTGTTTTTT. The chain carries TRBV28 and TRBJ2-2, with unresolved D. Between the trimmed V and J ends, which lost 4 bases and 4 bases, there was a span of 4 bases. The CDR3 sequence is 12 residues long. Germline values: CDR1 MDHEN, CDR2 SYDVKM.

The chain recombines TRBV5-1 with TRBJ1-1; D is unclear. The germline CDR1 and CDR2 sequences are SGHRS and YFSETQ. The CDR3 runs to 16 residues. V shed 4 bases and J shed 4 bases, with 20 bases lying between them. The CDR3 coding sequence is TGCGCCAGCAGCCCCCTCGCCCGGGGTAGAGGCACTGAAGCTTTCTTT. Translation gives CASSPLARGRGTEAFF.

The genes are TRBV10-3 and TRBJ2-7, with D tentatively TRBD1 (6 bases). From germline, CDR1 is ENHRY and CDR2 SYGVKD. V was shortened by 4 bases and J by 4 bases, with 14 bases between the two germline ends. The CDR3 has 14 residues. The CDR3 DNA is TGTGCCATCAGTGTACAGGGTTCGACTTACGAGCAGTACTTC. Its translation: CAISVQGSTYEQYF.

The count of this clone is one. The genes are TRBV18 and TRBJ1-1; 7 bases fit TRBD1. The V and J ends lost 2 bases and 3 bases, in that order; junction bases with no gene match: 6. This CDR3 has 15 amino acids. Germline CDR1 KGHSH, CDR2 LQKENI. The CDR3 DNA reads as TGTGCCAGCTCACCAGACAGGGTTATACACACTGAAGCTTTCTTT. The encoded protein is CASSPDRVIHTEAFF.